A single sample is the source of the 18 T cell receptor beta chains below, sequenced in a study of T cell changes during pregnancy in multiple sclerosis. The table came from immunoSEQ multiplex PCR; TCRdb's copy has only in-frame clones and leaves some out. The table shows 35,000 to 40,000 clones, with approximately 92% occurring only once. This specimen was CD8+ T cells from peripheral blood mononuclear cells, taken in the third trimester of pregnancy. The receptors shown here come from a female donor with multiple sclerosis, enrolled in a pregnancy study.

The chain employs TRBV6-6 and TRBJ2-1, with a weak D call TRBD2 (6 bases). Deletions cut 4 bases from V and 4 bases from J, with 17 bases between. The CDR3 has 16 amino acids. Germline assignment: CDR1 MNHNY and CDR2 SVGAGI (reference sequence). The CDR3 region is CASSSRWEERYNEQFF. In nucleotides, the CDR3 is TGTGCCAGCAGTTCCCGGTGGGAGGAACGTTACAATGAGCAGTTCTTC.

The gene calls are TRBV7-8 and TRBJ1-3, with D maybe TRBD1 (6 bases). The CDR3 length is 15 residues. Deletions cut 5 bases from V and 0 bases from J, with 11 bases between. The germline V gene encodes CDR1 SGHVS and CDR2 FQNEAQ. The CDR3 is CASSPWTVSGNTIYF. The CDR3 DNA follows: TGTGCCAGCAGCCCGTGGACAGTCTCTGGAAACACCATATATTTT. The variable domain in full, completed from reference TRBV7-8 and TRBJ1-3, reads GAGVSQSPRYKVAKRGQDVALRCDPISGHVSLFWYQQALGQGPEFLTYFQNEAQLDKSGLPSDRFFAERPEGSVSTLKIQRTQQEDSAVYLCASSPWTVSGNTIYFGEGSWLTVV.

The genes are TRBV27 and TRBJ1-4; D possibly corresponds to TRBD1 (5 bases). The V end was cut by 4 bases, the J end by 3 bases, with 12 bases between. The length of the CDR3 is 15 residues. Germline loops: CDR1 MNHEY, CDR2 SMNVEV (reference sequence). CDR3 coding DNA: TGTGCCAGCAGTTCGAAGGACACTTCTAATGAAAAACTGTTTTTT. This gives the protein CASSSKDTSNEKLFF.

The chain employs TRBV11-3 and TRBJ2-1; no clear D. Germline loops: CDR1 SGHNT, CDR2 YENEEA. With 0 bases removed from V and 8 bases from J, the gap between germline ends came to 8 bases. The CDR3 has 13 amino acids. CDR3 amino acids: CASSLEQTDEQFF. CDR3 coding DNA: TGTGCCAGCAGCTTAGAACAGACCGATGAGCAGTTCTTC.

V gene TRBV5-1 combines with J gene TRBJ2-2; 8 bases line up with TRBD2. With 2 bases clipped from V and 9 bases from J, the junction kept 6 bases outside the gene matches. The CDR3 is 14 amino acids. The V gene's germline CDR1 is SGHRS and CDR2 YFSETQ. Here the CDR3 reads CASSFSSGSWELFF. CDR3 sequence (DNA): TGCGCCAGCAGCTTTTCAAGCGGGAGCTGGGAGCTGTTTTTT.

The J gene is TRBJ1-1, the V gene TRBV5-6; 7 bases are a match to TRBD1. The CDR3 extends over 15 amino acids. Germline V gene data show CDR1 as SGHDT and CDR2 as YYEEEE. V shed 2 bases, J shed 3 bases, and the junction held 7 bases outside the gene matches. The DNA for the CDR3 is TGTGCCAGCAGCTTCGGAGTAACAGGGGACACTGAAGCTTTCTTT. Its protein is CASSFGVTGDTEAFF.

This chain links TRBV4-3 with TRBJ2-1; D might be TRBD1 (5 bases). Germline V CDR1 and CDR2: LGHNA, YSLEER. CDR3 length: 16 residues. Trimming removed 0 bases at V and 1 base at J, with 10 bases between. The DNA for the CDR3 is TGCGCCAGCAGCCAAGATACAGGAGCATCCTACAATGAGCAGTTCTTC. It codes for CASSQDTGASYNEQFF.

The rearrangement joins TRBV10-1 to TRBJ1-1; 8 bases are shared with TRBD1. V shed 2 bases and J 5 bases; nucleotides not matched to a gene: 13. This CDR3 has 17 amino acids. From germline, CDR1 is WNHNN and CDR2 SYGVQD (reference sequence). In nucleotides, the CDR3 is TGCGCCAGCAGTGAGCCCAAAAGGATCAGGGGGCATACTGAAGCTTTCTTT. This sequence encodes CASSEPKRIRGHTEAFF.

The chain joins TRBV27 to TRBJ2-7; TRBD2 might be the D (5 bases). The CDR3 is 13 amino acids. Looked up from germline, CDR1 is MNHEY and CDR2 is SMNVEV (reference sequence). The germline V and J ends were trimmed by 6 bases and 2 bases, with 11 bases remaining between them. CDR3 sequence (DNA): TGTGCCAGCAGACTAGGGCAGGCCTACGAGCAGTACTTC. It specifies CASRLGQAYEQYF.

This chain joins TRBV4-2 and TRBJ2-1, with 7 positions matching TRBD2. The length of the CDR3 is 18 residues. In germline, CDR1 is LGHNA, CDR2 YNFKEQ. After removal of 0 bases from V and 4 bases from J, the junction contained 12 bases not matched to a gene. The CDR3 region has the DNA TGTGCCAGCAGCCAAGACCAAAACCTAGCGGACTTATACAATGAGCAGTTCTTC. Its translation: CASSQDQNLADLYNEQFF.

V usage is TRBV4-3 and J usage is TRBJ2-5; 11 nucleotides agree with TRBD2. The CDR3 is 15 amino acids. The V and J ends lost 2 bases and 4 bases, in that order; junction bases with no gene match: 3. Per germline, CDR1 LGHNA and CDR2 YSLEER. The CDR3 here is CASSQRLAGTETQYF. CDR3 sequence (DNA): TGCGCCAGCAGCCAACGACTAGCGGGAACAGAGACCCAGTACTTC.

The chain couples TRBV6-5 to TRBJ1-1; D is unclear. The V gene's germline CDR1 is MNHEY and CDR2 SVGAGI. CDR3 length: 15 amino acids. Trimming cost V 0 bases and J 0 bases, with 8 bases left between them. CDR3 nucleotides: TGTGCCAGCAGTTACTCCCGGGGATTGAACACTGAAGCTTTCTTT. Protein: CASSYSRGLNTEAFF.

In DNA, the CDR3 is TGTGCCAGCAGCGACTGGACAGACCCCTACGAGCAGTACTTC. Its protein is CASSDWTDPYEQYF. The V gene is TRBV7-9, the J gene TRBJ2-7; a weak D match, TRBD1 (6 bases). Per the germline V gene, CDR1 is SEHNR and CDR2 is FQNEAQ (reference sequence). This CDR3 comprises 14 residues. Trimming took 5 bases from V and 2 from J, leaving 13 bases between them.

J is TRBJ2-7 and V is TRBV27, with a weak D call TRBD1 (5 bases). The V end was cut by 4 bases, the J end by 6 bases, with 16 bases between. This CDR3 is 14 amino acids long. Germline CDR1 reads MNHEY; CDR2 reads SMNVEV (reference sequence). Here the CDR3 reads CASSWSPWGGEQYF. CDR3 nucleotides: TGTGCCAGCAGTTGGAGCCCTTGGGGCGGCGAGCAGTACTTC.

The gene calls are TRBV21-1 and TRBJ2-5; TRBD2 was called by the table and not checked on the DNA. TRBV21-1 is given as a pseudogene. The CDR3 has 17 residues. CDR3 loop: CASSKIAPAGGEETQYF. CDR3 nucleotide sequence: TGTGCCAGCAGCAAAATTGCCCCAGCGGGAGGGGAAGAGACCCAGTACTTC.

A few counts support this clone. This chain links TRBV19 with TRBJ2-1, with D perhaps TRBD2 (5 bases). Germline V gene sequence: CDR1 LNHDA, CDR2 SQIVND (reference sequence). The V and J ends lost 6 bases and 8 bases respectively, with 14 bases between them. CDR3 length: 13 residues. CDR3 coding DNA: TGTGCCAGTAGCCAACTAGGTTGGGATGAGCAGTTCTTC. Translation gives CASSQLGWDEQFF. The variable domain in full, with the rest retrieved from reference TRBV19 and TRBJ2-1, is DGGITQSPKYLFRKEGQNVTLSCEQNLNHDAMYWYRQDPGQGLRLIYYSQIVNDFQKGDIAEGYSVSREKKESFPLTVTSAQKNPTAFYLCASSQLGWDEQFFGPGTRLTVL.

The genes are TRBV2 and TRBJ2-7, with a weak D call TRBD1 (6 bases). The CDR3 sequence is 14 residues long. CDR1 and CDR2 (germline): SNHLY, FYNNEI. Trimming removed 6 bases at V and 2 bases at J, with 14 bases between. Here the CDR3 reads CASSPLGAPYEQYF. The CDR3 bases are TGTGCCAGCAGCCCCTTGGGGGCCCCCTACGAGCAGTACTTC.

The chain combines TRBV29-1 with TRBJ2-1, with 7 bases lining up with TRBD1. CDR1 SQVTM and CDR2 ANQGSEA come from the germline V gene. Trimming cost V 0 bases and J 4 bases; bases outside gene matches: 3. The CDR3 loop spans 14 amino acids. This CDR3 is CSVEDGTEYNEQFF. The CDR3 DNA reads TGCAGCGTTGAAGACGGGACAGAATACAATGAGCAGTTCTTC.